This T cell receptor (beta chain) derives from a study of T cell repertoires in cytomegalovirus infection. Across the study: It can be stated that public TCR beta signatures indicated CMV infection as well as a matching HLA type.

Findings of the study overall: Carriers of CMV plus the relevant HLA were identified by cumulative public TCR beta family frequency.

The table lists this clonotype with many counts. What it binds is unknown. One entry per CDR3 protein, called by TCRdb with MiXCR from the reads. The sample has 900,000 to 950,000 distinct CDR3 sequences, around 32% seen once. Germline V gives CDR1 SGHTA, CDR2 FQGTGA. CDR3 length: 18 amino acids. Losses at the gene ends were 0 bases for V and 0 bases for J; bases not matched to a gene: 10. The TCR comes from a human donor in good health (CMV status not recorded). Some clones in this sample may be carry-over from other donors' samples. The chain carries TRBV7-3 and TRBJ1-1, with 7 nucleotides matching TRBD1. Sequenced material: cultured CD8+ T cells from PBMCs, taken from culture after CMV antigen stimulation. The CDR3 reads CASSLTPTGALLNTEAFF. CDR3 coding DNA: TGTGCCAGCAGCTTAACGCCCACAGGGGCCCTCTTGAACACTGAAGCTTTCTTT.